This is a list of T cell receptor beta chains from one sample in a study of T-cell memory formation after mild COVID-19. TCRdb reprocessed the 5' RACE reads with MiXCR, giving one entry per CDR3 protein. The sample contains approximately 150,000 distinct CDR3 sequences, about 14% of which appear only once. Sample: PBMCs or a T cell subset sorted from them (not recorded which). The receptors come from an adult woman who had mild COVID-19 (a few samples of this study predate the infection). Cell type and time point are not known. Each CDR3 is given with its conserved first and last residue. Each record gives: V gene, D gene, J gene, clone size, CDR3 DNA, CDR3 protein. A D gene is named only where the DNA matches it firmly. The size of a clone is reported for some rows only, either as once, few or many, or as a class for expanded clones.

V gene: TRBV29-1; D gene: TRBD1; J gene: TRBJ2-2; clone size: -; CDR3 DNA: TGCAGCGGGAGCAACGGACAGGGCCGGGGTAACACCGGGGAGCTGTTTTTT; CDR3 protein: CSGSNGQGRGNTGELFF
V gene: TRBV15; D gene: -; J gene: TRBJ2-1; clone size: -; CDR3 DNA: TGTGCCACCAGCAGACAGGGAAATGAGCAGTTCTTC; CDR3 protein: CATSRQGNEQFF
V gene: TRBV11-2; D gene: TRBD2; J gene: TRBJ2-3; clone size: -; CDR3 DNA: TGTGCCAGCAGCCAGACCGTCGTTAGCGGGGGTCGCACAGATACGCAGTATTTT; CDR3 protein: CASSQTVVSGGRTDTQYF
V gene: TRBV7-9; D gene: -; J gene: TRBJ2-1; clone size: -; CDR3 DNA: TGTGCCAGCAGCTTAGTCGAGTACTCCTACAATGAGCAGTTCTTC; CDR3 protein: CASSLVEYSYNEQFF
V gene: TRBV5-1; D gene: -; J gene: TRBJ2-2; clone size: -; CDR3 DNA: TGCGCCAGCAGCTTTTACACCGGGGAGCTGTTTTTT; CDR3 protein: CASSFYTGELFF
V gene: TRBV7-7; D gene: TRBD2; J gene: TRBJ2-7; clone size: few; CDR3 DNA: TGTGCCAGCAGCTTAAGCGGGGGCGGGGGCTACGAGCAGTACTTC; CDR3 protein: CASSLSGGGGYEQYF
V gene: TRBV20-1; D gene: -; J gene: TRBJ2-7; clone size: -; CDR3 DNA: TGCAGTGCCCACTATAGCTCCTACGAGCAGTACTTC; CDR3 protein: CSAHYSSYEQYF
V gene: TRBV7-9; D gene: TRBD1; J gene: TRBJ1-1; clone size: -; CDR3 DNA: TGTGCCAGCAGTTCCTACAGGGGGAGGGCTGAAGCTTTCTTT; CDR3 protein: CASSSYRGRAEAFF
V gene: TRBV27; D gene: -; J gene: TRBJ2-1; clone size: -; CDR3 DNA: TGTGCCAGCAGACAAAGCTCCTACAATGAGCAGTTCTTC; CDR3 protein: CASRQSSYNEQFF
V gene: TRBV7-9; D gene: -; J gene: TRBJ2-7; clone size: many; CDR3 DNA: TGTGCCAGCAGCCACGGGACGGAGGACATCTACGAGCAGTACTTC; CDR3 protein: CASSHGTEDIYEQYF
V gene: TRBV4-2; D gene: -; J gene: TRBJ1-4; clone size: few; CDR3 DNA: TGTGCCAGCAGCCGCCAGAGTCTTAATGAAAAACTGTTTTTT; CDR3 protein: CASSRQSLNEKLFF
V gene: TRBV29-1; D gene: -; J gene: TRBJ2-7; clone size: few; CDR3 DNA: TGCAGCGTTGTCGGGGCATTAGCCTACGAGCAGTACTTC; CDR3 protein: CSVVGALAYEQYF
V gene: TRBV4-3; D gene: -; J gene: TRBJ2-6; clone size: few; CDR3 DNA: TGCGCCAGCAGCCAAGCTGGGGCCAACGTCCTGACTTTC; CDR3 protein: CASSQAGANVLTF
V gene: TRBV6-2/TRBV6-3; D gene: -; J gene: TRBJ2-7; clone size: few; CDR3 DNA: TGTGCCAGCACCCTGGGGGCCTTTGACGAGCAGTACTTC; CDR3 protein: CASTLGAFDEQYF
V gene: TRBV6-8; D gene: -; J gene: TRBJ2-1; clone size: -; CDR3 DNA: TGTGCCAGCGTAGTTAGCGGATACAATGAGCAGTTCTTC; CDR3 protein: CASVVSGYNEQFF
V gene: TRBV19; D gene: -; J gene: TRBJ2-1; clone size: -; CDR3 DNA: TGTGCCAGTAGTATCACGGCAGCCCAGGTGTTCTTC; CDR3 protein: CASSITAAQVFF
V gene: TRBV5-1; D gene: TRBD2; J gene: TRBJ2-3; clone size: few; CDR3 DNA: TGCGCCAGCAGCCCGCGGGAGACCCCGCTGGCAGATACGCAGTATTTT; CDR3 protein: CASSPRETPLADTQYF